What follows are 17 T cell receptor beta chains derived from one specimen sequenced in a study of cytomegalovirus exposure and HLA in healthy donors. Assay: immunoSEQ multiplex PCR; the TCRdb copy retains only in-frame clones and omits some. The sample carries 75,000 to 85,000 clones, approximately 91% recorded once. The sequenced material came from PBMCs. These TCRs come from a man aged 25-40 years in good health and CMV-seronegative.

CDR3 in DNA: TGTGCCAGCAGTAATAATTTCCTGAGGGCGTCCGAGCAGTACTTC. Translating it yields CASSNNFLRASEQYF. V gene TRBV6-5 combines with J gene TRBJ2-7; tentatively, D is TRBD2 (5 bases). Germline CDR1 is MNHEY and CDR2 is SVGAGI. This CDR3 has 15 residues. V was trimmed by 5 bases and J by 6 bases, leaving 20 bases between them.

The genes are TRBV29-1 and TRBJ2-5; a possible D gene is TRBD2 (6 bases). V was pared by 7 bases and J by 5 bases, with 14 bases between. The germline CDR1 and CDR2 sequences are SQVTM and ANQGSEA. The CDR3 has 12 residues. The CDR3 DNA is TGCAGCGCCGGCGGGACGAGGGAGACCCAGTACTTC. It specifies CSAGGTRETQYF.

This clone has a handful of counts. The rearrangement joins TRBV4-2 to TRBJ1-2; 9 bases match TRBD1. CDR3 length: 14 residues. J was trimmed by 1 base and V by 3 bases; bases with no gene match: 0. CDR1 and CDR2 from the germline V gene are LGHNA and YNFKEQ. In DNA, the CDR3 is TGTGCCAGCAGCCAGACAGGGGGTAACTATGGCTACACCTTC. It yields the protein CASSQTGGNYGYTF.

For the CDR3, the DNA is TGTGCCAGCCGGGGTAGCGGGGGGCTTTACACCGGGGAGCTGTTTTTT. It codes for CASRGSGGLYTGELFF. The chain combines TRBV2 with TRBJ2-2; 10 positions match TRBD2. The CDR3 is made up of 16 amino acids. From germline, CDR1 is SNHLY and CDR2 FYNNEI. Unmatched junction bases numbered 9, after V lost 8 bases and J lost 3 bases. Drawing the rest from reference TRBV2 and TRBJ2-2, the complete variable domain is EPEVTQTPSHQVTQMGQEVILRCVPISNHLYFYWYRQILGQKVEFLVSFYNNEISEKSEIFDDQFSVERPDGSNFTLKIRSTKLEDSAMYFCASRGSGGLYTGELFFGEGSRLTVL.

This clone appeared once. The J gene is TRBJ2-1, the V gene TRBV5-1; no reliable D call. This CDR3 contains 13 residues. V dropped 4 bases and J dropped 6 bases, with 11 bases sitting between them. Germline assignment: CDR1 SGHRS and CDR2 YFSETQ. The CDR3 bases are TGCGCCAGCAGCGTGGTAGAGTTCAATGAGCAGTTCTTC. This codes for CASSVVEFNEQFF.

This clone occurred once. The CDR3 nucleotides are TGTGCCAGCAGTTATACAGGGTGGAGCACTGAAGCTTTCTTT. Translated, it gives CASSYTGWSTEAFF. The V gene is TRBV6-5, the J gene TRBJ1-1, with D possibly being TRBD1 (6 bases). The CDR3 spans 14 residues. Germline V gene sequence: CDR1 MNHEY, CDR2 SVGAGI. The V and J ends lost 3 bases and 4 bases respectively, with 12 bases between them.

The CDR3 here is CASSPTRVSAGELFF. DNA for the CDR3: TGTGCCAGCAGCCCGACTAGGGTTTCGGCCGGGGAGCTGTTTTTT. The V gene is TRBV7-6, the J gene TRBJ2-2; perhaps TRBD2 as D (6 bases). The CDR3 length is 15 residues. Germline V gives CDR1 SGHVS, CDR2 FNYEAQ. V shed 5 bases and J shed 6 bases, with 16 bases lying between them.

In this sample, this clone turned up a few times. The genes are TRBV28 and TRBJ1-5; a weak D match, TRBD1 (5 bases). Germline assignment: CDR1 MDHEN and CDR2 SYDVKM. Between the trimmed V and J ends, which lost 5 bases and 1 base, there was a span of 15 bases. The CDR3 length is 16 residues. Here the CDR3 DNA reads TGTGCCAGCAGTCTCACAGGTTTAGGGAGCAATCAGCCCCAGCATTTT. Amino acids: CASSLTGLGSNQPQHF.

The chain links TRBV6-5 to TRBJ2-5, with TRBD2 identical over 12 bases. Losses at the gene ends were 4 bases for V and 12 bases for J; bases not matched to a gene: 12. CDR3 length: 15 residues. Germline CDR1 is MNHEY and CDR2 is SVGAGI. The CDR3 DNA follows: TGTGCCAGCAGTTCTTCCACTAGCGGGGGGACCCTAGAGTACTTC. This codes for CASSSSTSGGTLEYF.

The chain recombines TRBV5-1 with TRBJ2-5; 7 bases match TRBD2. The V segment lost 0 bases and the J segment 4 bases; nucleotides outside the gene matches: 9. Germline V CDR1 and CDR2: SGHRS, YFSETQ. The CDR3 covers 16 residues. Written as DNA, the CDR3 is TGCGCCAGCAGCTTGGTGTACGCGGGAGAGCCAGAGACCCAGTACTTC. As protein: CASSLVYAGEPETQYF.

J is TRBJ1-1 and V is TRBV30, with 7 bases lining up with TRBD1. The CDR3 runs to 16 residues. Germline V gene sequence: CDR1 GTSNPN, CDR2 SVGIG (reference sequence). V lost 3 bases to trimming and J lost 0 bases; unmatched junction nucleotides: 10. CDR3 amino acids: CAWRDRRGRVNTEAFF. CDR3 nucleotides: TGTGCCTGGAGGGACAGGAGGGGGAGAGTGAACACTGAAGCTTTCTTT.

This clone was found once. This rearrangement joins TRBV13 to TRBJ2-3, with 7 bases matching TRBD2. The CDR3 is 16 amino acids. From germline, CDR1 is PRHDT and CDR2 FYEKMQ (reference sequence). V lost 4 bases, J lost 3 bases, and 10 bases stayed unmatched. The CDR3 DNA reads as TGTGCCAGCAGCTCCACCCCTAGCGGAGATACAGATACGCAGTATTTT. This codes for CASSSTPSGDTDTQYF.

The rearrangement joins TRBV6-1 to TRBJ2-4; TRBD2 matches at 12 bases. The junction had 18 bases not matched to a gene; V was cut back by 0 bases and J by 9 bases. CDR3 length: 20 amino acids. Germline CDR1 reads MNHNS; CDR2 reads SASEGT. The CDR3 sequence is CASSEAWLATSGRQFSIQYF. The CDR3 DNA sequence: TGTGCCAGCAGTGAAGCCTGGCTGGCGACTAGCGGGAGACAGTTCAGCATTCAGTACTTC.

This chain links TRBV28 with TRBJ2-2; a possible D gene is TRBD2 (6 bases). V lost 6 bases to trimming and J lost 9 bases, with 23 bases between them. The CDR3 sequence is 16 residues long. The germline gives CDR1 MDHEN, CDR2 SYDVKM. CDR3 in DNA: TGTGCCAGCAGCTCAAATACCGGGACTCGGTACCGGGAGCTGTTTTTT. This encodes CASSSNTGTRYRELFF.

This chain joins TRBV5-1 and TRBJ1-2, with no clear D. The CDR3 spans 16 residues. Per germline, CDR1 SGHRS and CDR2 YFSETQ. With 3 bases removed from V and 0 bases from J, the gap between germline ends came to 15 bases. DNA for the CDR3: TGCGCCAGCAGCTGGGAGCTCTTAGGAACTAACTATGGCTACACCTTC. The encoded protein is CASSWELLGTNYGYTF.

The chain has TRBV11-2 and TRBJ2-7; weak D call: TRBD2 (8 bases). This CDR3 has 15 amino acids. Germline V gene data show CDR1 as SGHAT and CDR2 as FQNNGV. The V end lost 5 bases, the J end lost 0 bases, and 14 bases lay between the germline ends. CDR3 in amino acids: CASSPGGDSSYEQYF. The CDR3 DNA follows: TGTGCCAGCAGCCCGGGGGGGGACAGCTCCTACGAGCAGTACTTC.

The CDR3 sequence is CASSQDDSEQFF. The CDR3 nucleotides read TGCGCCAGCAGCCAAGATGACAGCGAGCAGTTCTTC. The chain employs TRBV4-1 and TRBJ2-1; D is perhaps TRBD1 (5 bases). The germline gives CDR1 MGHRA, CDR2 YSYEKL. Trimming stripped 0 bases from V and 10 bases from J, with 7 bases between. The CDR3 spans 12 residues.